A selection of T cell receptor beta chains follows, all from one sample in a study of T cell repertoires in cytomegalovirus infection. A single record per CDR3 protein comes from TCRdb applying MiXCR to the reads. The sample has tens of thousands of distinct CDR3 sequences, around 20% seen once. The antigens of these receptors remain unknown. The source material was CD8+ T cells from cultured PBMCs, sampled from culture after CMV antigen stimulation. Receptors originate from a human donor in good health (CMV status not recorded). Some clones in this sample may be carry-over from other donors' samples. Both conserved end residues are part of each CDR3. The order of the fields is V gene, J gene, D gene, clone size, CDR3 protein, CDR3 DNA. A D gene is named only where the DNA matches it firmly. Size is stated for part of the rows, as once, few or many counts, or as a class when the clone is expanded.

V: TRBV7-6; J: TRBJ1-2; D: TRBD1; size: few; CDR3: CASSSADRAYGYTF; DNA: TGTGCCAGCAGCTCCGCCGACAGGGCCTATGGCTACACCTTC
V: TRBV7-2; J: TRBJ2-1; D: TRBD1; size: few; CDR3: CASSQTGTGYNEQFF; DNA: TGTGCCAGCAGCCAGACCGGGACAGGCTACAATGAGCAGTTCTTC
V: TRBV7-2; J: TRBJ1-1; D: .; size: few; CDR3: CASRLGSGLSTEAFF; DNA: TGTGCCAGCAGGCTAGGGTCCGGGTTATCTACTGAAGCTTTCTTT
V: TRBV12-3/TRBV12-4; J: TRBJ2-5; D: .; size: .; CDR3: CASSFGDTLSNNQETQYF; DNA: TGTGCCAGCAGTTTTGGAGATACTTTATCAAACAACCAAGAGACCCAGTACTTC
V: TRBV29-1; J: TRBJ2-6; D: .; size: few; CDR3: CSARVGDGANVLTF; DNA: TGCAGCGCCCGAGTGGGGGATGGGGCCAACGTCCTGACTTTC
V: TRBV24-1; J: TRBJ1-2; D: .; size: .; CDR3: CATSGRSYPYGYTF; DNA: TGTGCCACCAGTGGTCGCAGCTACCCTTATGGCTACACCTTC
V: TRBV4-3; J: TRBJ2-6; D: .; size: few; CDR3: CASSPVPVSGANVLTF; DNA: TGCGCCAGCAGCCCCGTTCCGGTCTCTGGGGCCAACGTCCTGACTTTC
V: TRBV7-2; J: TRBJ1-2; D: .; size: few; CDR3: CASRGGGNQGYTF; DNA: TGTGCCAGCAGGGGTGGGGGTAATCAGGGCTACACCTTC
V: TRBV4-1; J: TRBJ2-7; D: .; size: .; CDR3: CASSQEFLGEKYEQYF; DNA: TGCGCCAGCAGCCAAGAGTTTCTGGGAGAGAAATACGAGCAGTACTTC
V: TRBV7-6; J: TRBJ2-4; D: .; size: .; CDR3: CASSPTSGKNIQYF; DNA: TGTGCCAGCAGCCCAACTTCGGGGAAAAACATTCAGTACTTC
V: TRBV27; J: TRBJ1-2; D: TRBD1; size: .; CDR3: CASSFGTGYDYGYTF; DNA: TGTGCCAGCAGTTTTGGGACAGGGTACGACTATGGCTACACCTTC
V: TRBV9; J: TRBJ2-3; D: .; size: few; CDR3: CASSVSAYSNQPQYF; DNA: TGTGCCAGCAGCGTATCGGCGTATAGCAATCAGCCCCAGTATTTT
V: TRBV30; J: TRBJ1-5; D: .; size: .; CDR3: CAWSGGTISNQPQHF; DNA: TGTGCCTGGAGTGGAGGGACTATTAGCAATCAGCCCCAGCATTTT
V: TRBV7-9; J: TRBJ1-2; D: .; size: .; CDR3: CASRGTNYGYTF; DNA: TGTGCCAGCCGGGGGACTAACTATGGCTACACCTTC
V: TRBV12-3/TRBV12-4; J: TRBJ2-6; D: .; size: few; CDR3: CASKEGSNVLTF; DNA: TGTGCCAGCAAGGAGGGGTCCAACGTCCTGACTTTC
V: TRBV6-2/TRBV6-3; J: TRBJ1-6; D: .; size: many; CDR3: CASSQSILGTDHHSLHF; DNA: TGTGCCAGCAGTCAGAGTATTCTTGGGACTGACCACCATTCCCTCCACTTT
V: TRBV7-9; J: TRBJ1-6; D: TRBD1; size: .; CDR3: CASSRHRGQAGNSPLHF; DNA: TGTGCCAGCAGCCGTCACAGGGGGCAAGCGGGTAATTCACCCCTCCACTTT
V: TRBV7-8; J: TRBJ2-1; D: TRBD1; size: .; CDR3: CASSPPGTGHEQFF; DNA: TGTGCCAGCAGCCCTCCTGGGACAGGGCACGAGCAGTTCTTC
V: TRBV29-1; J: TRBJ2-1; D: .; size: few; CDR3: CSVLGDLSGEQFF; DNA: TGCAGCGTACTGGGGGATCTCTCTGGTGAGCAGTTCTTC
V: TRBV7-2; J: TRBJ2-7; D: TRBD2; size: .; CDR3: CASSLSGGGPEQYF; DNA: TGTGCCAGCAGCTTGAGCGGGGGGGGCCCCGAGCAGTACTTC
V: TRBV7-9; J: TRBJ2-7; D: .; size: few; CDR3: CASSPTGTQKTYEQYF; DNA: TGTGCCAGCAGCCCGACCGGGACACAGAAGACCTACGAGCAGTACTTC
V: TRBV7-8; J: TRBJ2-3; D: TRBD2; size: .; CDR3: CASILGTSVDTQYF; DNA: TGTGCCAGCATCCTAGGCACTAGCGTCGATACGCAGTATTTT
V: TRBV7-6; J: TRBJ2-5; D: .; size: .; CDR3: CASSKRPQETQYF; DNA: TGTGCCAGCAGCAAACGGCCTCAAGAGACCCAGTACTTC
V: TRBV4-1; J: TRBJ2-2; D: .; size: .; CDR3: CASSSRGGYTGELFF; DNA: TGCGCCAGCAGCTCCCGGGGCGGGTACACCGGGGAGCTGTTTTTT
V: TRBV11-2; J: TRBJ1-1; D: .; size: .; CDR3: CASSPWRIEVNTEAFF; DNA: TGTGCCAGCAGCCCATGGCGGATCGAGGTGAACACTGAAGCTTTCTTT
V: TRBV7-2; J: TRBJ2-7; D: .; size: .; CDR3: CASSDGLVWVYEQYF; DNA: TGTGCCAGCAGCGATGGGTTAGTCTGGGTCTACGAGCAGTACTTC
V: TRBV7-2; J: TRBJ1-1; D: .; size: few; CDR3: CASSLLSRNTEAFF; DNA: TGTGCCAGCAGCTTACTCAGCCGGAACACTGAAGCTTTCTTT
V: TRBV29-1; J: TRBJ1-2; D: .; size: .; CDR3: CSVEGKGKGGYTF; DNA: TGCAGCGTTGAGGGGAAGGGGAAGGGCGGCTACACCTTC
V: TRBV6-2/TRBV6-3; J: TRBJ2-1; D: TRBD2; size: few; CDR3: CASSSPGGGQFF; DNA: TGTGCCAGCAGTTCACCGGGGGGGGGGCAGTTCTTC
V: TRBV7-9; J: TRBJ1-5; D: TRBD1; size: .; CDR3: CASSPDRGTDQPQHF; DNA: TGTGCCAGCAGCCCGGACAGGGGGACCGATCAGCCCCAGCATTTT
V: TRBV28; J: TRBJ1-1; D: .; size: .; CDR3: CASSIPGQAFF; DNA: TGTGCCAGCAGCATACCGGGCCAAGCTTTCTTT
V: TRBV7-9; J: TRBJ2-7; D: TRBD2; size: .; CDR3: CASSLTSGVMEQYF; DNA: TGTGCCAGCAGCCTAACTAGCGGGGTTATGGAGCAGTACTTC
V: TRBV4-1; J: TRBJ2-4; D: .; size: few; CDR3: CASSPEGFLGAGIQYF; DNA: TGCGCCAGCAGCCCAGAAGGGTTTTTGGGGGCGGGCATTCAGTACTTC
V: TRBV19; J: TRBJ1-1; D: .; size: .; CDR3: CASTEKGTREEAFF; DNA: TGTGCCAGTACCGAAAAAGGGACAAGGGAGGAAGCTTTCTTT
V: TRBV6-1; J: TRBJ1-2; D: TRBD1; size: .; CDR3: CASNDEPGQGTYGYTF; DNA: TGTGCCAGCAACGACGAACCGGGACAGGGGACCTATGGCTACACCTTC
V: TRBV6-1; J: TRBJ2-7; D: .; size: .; CDR3: CASRARGIIYEQYF; DNA: TGTGCCAGCAGGGCACGGGGGATCATCTACGAGCAGTACTTC
V: TRBV7-2; J: TRBJ1-2; D: .; size: .; CDR3: CASSGGNYGYTF; DNA: TGTGCCAGCAGTGGGGGAAACTATGGCTACACCTTC
V: TRBV7-2; J: TRBJ1-2; D: .; size: once; CDR3: CASSLKRAEKWPREGYTF; DNA: TGTGCCAGCAGCTTAAAGAGGGCAGAGAAGTGGCCTCGTGAGGGCTACACCTTC
V: TRBV7-2; J: TRBJ1-1; D: .; size: few; CDR3: CASSPSGSEAFF; DNA: TGTGCCAGCAGCCCATCGGGCTCTGAAGCTTTCTTT
V: TRBV20-1; J: TRBJ1-2; D: .; size: .; CDR3: CSARAGFNYGYTF; DNA: TGCAGTGCTAGAGCGGGGTTCAACTATGGCTACACCTTC
V: TRBV19; J: TRBJ1-1; D: .; size: .; CDR3: CASSSRRGGYTEAFF; DNA: TGTGCCAGTAGTTCCCGCAGGGGTGGGTACACTGAAGCTTTCTTT
V: TRBV6-2/TRBV6-3; J: TRBJ1-1; D: .; size: .; CDR3: CASSPVGGPGTEAFF; DNA: TGTGCCAGCAGCCCCGTCGGGGGGCCGGGGACTGAAGCTTTCTTT
V: TRBV20-1; J: TRBJ1-2; D: .; size: .; CDR3: CSARTRSGILSLDGYTF; DNA: TGCAGTGCTAGAACTCGCTCCGGGATCCTCTCTCTCGATGGCTACACCTTC
V: TRBV6-6; J: TRBJ2-7; D: .; size: .; CDR3: CASSYTGLLGEVSYEQYF; DNA: TGTGCCAGCAGTTATACGGGGTTATTGGGCGAGGTTTCCTACGAGCAGTACTTC
V: TRBV5-6; J: TRBJ1-1; D: TRBD1; size: few; CDR3: CASSYGTDGAFF; DNA: TGTGCCAGCAGCTACGGGACAGACGGGGCTTTCTTT
V: TRBV12-3/TRBV12-4; J: TRBJ2-7; D: .; size: .; CDR3: CASSPYMEGYEQYF; DNA: TGTGCCAGCAGTCCATATATGGAGGGTTACGAGCAGTACTTC
V: TRBV5-6; J: TRBJ2-3; D: .; size: .; CDR3: CASSLTETHTDTQYF; DNA: TGTGCCAGCAGCTTGACCGAGACACACACAGATACGCAGTATTTT
V: TRBV15; J: TRBJ2-5; D: .; size: .; CDR3: CATSRDRAAYQETQYF; DNA: TGTGCCACCAGCAGAGATCGGGCTGCGTACCAAGAGACCCAGTACTTC
V: TRBV4-1; J: TRBJ2-7; D: .; size: .; CDR3: CASSPRERVYEQYF; DNA: TGTGCCAGCAGCCCCCGGGAGAGGGTCTACGAGCAGTACTTC